A single sample is the source of the 25 T cell receptor beta chains below, sequenced in a study of T cell responses to AZD1222 COVID-19 vaccine. Method: immunoSEQ multiplex PCR; TCRdb's copy keeps in-frame clones and lacks some. This sample carries 180,000 or so clones, 88% of them seen once, and the ten largest clones take roughly 26%. This specimen consisted of peripheral blood, obtained 28 days after the second AZD1222 dose. Every receptor here comes from an adult who received the AZD1222 COVID-19 vaccine.

The gene calls are TRBV7-8 and TRBJ2-7, with 9 bases that match TRBD2. The CDR3 is 15 residues long. The V gene's germline CDR1 is SGHVS and CDR2 FQNEAQ. V lost 5 bases to trimming and J lost 1 base; unmatched junction nucleotides: 6. CDR3 bases: TGTGCCAGCAGCCCCCGACTAGCGGATTCCTACGAGCAGTACTTC. Its protein is CASSPRLADSYEQYF.

This chain connects TRBV5-8 to TRBJ2-7; 9 nucleotides agree with TRBD1. V shed 3 bases and J 4 bases; nucleotides not matched to a gene: 5. Germline CDR1 reads SGHTS; CDR2 reads YDEGEE. The CDR3 has 14 residues. DNA for the CDR3: TGTGCCAGCAGCTCCCCGGGACAGGGATACGAGCAGTACTTC. Encoded protein: CASSSPGQGYEQYF.

Details on this clone: A junction boundary mismatches the germline segment, possibly from a read error. This chain uses TRBV9 with TRBJ2-7, with D unresolved. The CDR3 has 10 amino acids. Per germline, CDR1 SGDLS and CDR2 YYNGEE. CDR3 amino acids: CASSFEKSIF. Here the CDR3 DNA reads TGTGCCAGCAGCTTCGAGAAGTCGATCTTC.

Only one count was recorded for this clone. The genes are TRBV7-9 and TRBJ2-7; D not resolved. Germline CDR1 SEHNR, CDR2 FQNEAQ (reference sequence). Trimming pared 5 bases from V and 2 bases from J, leaving 10 bases between. This CDR3 is 13 amino acids long. CDR3 region: CASSPPSTYEQYF. The CDR3 DNA reads TGTGCCAGCAGCCCCCCTTCCACCTACGAGCAGTACTTC.

This chain uses TRBV28 with TRBJ1-2, with TRBD1 matching over 9 bases. V lost 5 bases, J lost 7 bases, and 11 bases stayed unmatched. Germline lookup yields CDR1 MDHEN and CDR2 SYDVKM. CDR3 size: 15 residues. The CDR3 sequence: CASSLNRGQELGYTF. CDR3 in DNA: TGTGCCAGCAGTCTGAACAGGGGGCAGGAGCTTGGCTACACCTTC.

The chain carries TRBV15 and TRBJ2-7; no definite D call. This CDR3 is 12 amino acids long. From germline, CDR1 is LNHNV and CDR2 YYDKDF (reference sequence). Trimming pared 0 bases from V and 7 bases from J, leaving 7 bases between. CDR3 loop: CATSRDGDEQYF. The CDR3 DNA sequence: TGTGCCACCAGCAGAGATGGGGATGAGCAGTACTTC.

The table lists this clone with a few counts. The chain recombines TRBV19 with TRBJ1-2, with TRBD1 identical over 7 bases. After removal of 4 bases from V and 8 bases from J, the junction contained 13 bases not matched to a gene. This CDR3 region has 15 residues. Germline V CDR1 and CDR2: LNHDA, SQIVND (reference sequence). The CDR3 protein is CASSNEIDRAHGYTF. CDR3 bases: TGTGCCAGTAGTAACGAGATCGACAGGGCCCACGGCTACACCTTC.

The CDR3 sequence is CASSLSSRISPLHF. In DNA, the CDR3 is TGTGCCAGCAGTTTATCCTCAAGGATTTCACCCCTCCACTTT. The chain joins TRBV27 to TRBJ1-6; D is uncertain. CDR3 length: 14 residues. V lost 0 bases, J lost 9 bases, and 9 bases lay in between. CDR1 and CDR2 (germline): MNHEY, SMNVEV (reference sequence).

Of note for this clone: The sample has other DNA sequences that encode this CDR3 too. The CDR3 reads CSAYFTGGYTF. As DNA, the CDR3 is TGCAGTGCTTATTTTACGGGTGGCTACACCTTC. J is TRBJ1-2 and V is TRBV20-1; D is unclear. The CDR3 is made up of 11 amino acids. V was pared by 5 bases and J by 7 bases, with 11 bases between. Germline V gene lookup returns CDR1 DFQATT and CDR2 SNEGSKA (reference sequence).

V usage is TRBV3-1 (or the pseudogene TRBV3-2) and J usage is TRBJ2-5; 7 bases line up with TRBD2. The CDR3 runs 16 residues. The germline CDR1 and CDR2 sequences are LGHDT and YNNKEL (reference sequence). V lost 0 bases, J lost 7 bases, and 11 bases stayed unmatched. The CDR3 nucleotides are TGTGCCAGCAGCCAAGATCGGGGGGAGGGCCTGGTGACCCAGTACTTC. Its translation: CASSQDRGEGLVTQYF.

V gene TRBV6-6 combines with J gene TRBJ2-2; weak D call: TRBD1 (5 bases). Germline V gives CDR1 MNHNY, CDR2 SVGAGI (reference sequence). The CDR3 is 13 residues long. V shed 9 bases and J shed 4 bases, with 12 bases lying between them. The CDR3 nucleotides read TGTGCCAGTCATGACAGACCCACCGGGGAGCTGTTTTTT. Translated: CASHDRPTGELFF.

The gene calls are TRBV18 and TRBJ2-5; D is possibly TRBD2 (5 bases). The CDR3 consists of 14 residues. V lost 2 bases and J lost 3, with 10 bases in between. Germline loops: CDR1 KGHSH, CDR2 LQKENI. The CDR3 protein is CASSPNAGEETQYF. The CDR3 nucleotides are TGTGCCAGCTCACCAAACGCCGGGGAAGAGACCCAGTACTTC.

The V gene is TRBV6-2 or TRBV6-3, the J gene TRBJ2-2; 9 nucleotides align to TRBD2. J gave up 2 bases and V 5 bases, and 6 bases lay outside the gene matches. The germline V gene has CDR1 MNHEY and CDR2 SVGEGT. CDR3 length: 16 amino acids. DNA of the CDR3: TGTGCCAGCAGTGCTCCTAGCGGGGTAAACACCGGGGAGCTGTTTTTT. Amino acids: CASSAPSGVNTGELFF.

The V gene is TRBV7-2, the J gene TRBJ2-1, with 7 bases aligning to TRBD2. Trimming removed 5 bases from V and 0 bases from J; junction bases left unmatched: 7. Germline V gene lookup returns CDR1 SGHTA and CDR2 FQGNSA. The CDR3 length is 16 residues. The CDR3 loop is CASSLLPGGSYNEQFF. CDR3 nucleotide sequence: TGTGCCAGCAGCCTGCTACCGGGGGGCTCCTACAATGAGCAGTTCTTC. Complete variable domain (other parts from reference TRBV7-2 and TRBJ2-1): GAGVSQSPSNKVTEKGKDVELRCDPISGHTALYWYRQSLGQGLEFLIYFQGNSAPDKSGLPSDRFSAERTGGSVSTLTIQRTQQEDSAVYLCASSLLPGGSYNEQFFGPGTRLTVL.

The chain uses TRBV11-3 and TRBJ2-2; 9 nucleotides match TRBD1. V shed 3 bases and J 0 bases; nucleotides not matched to a gene: 11. Germline CDR1 reads SGHNT; CDR2 reads YENEEA. The CDR3 covers 19 residues. The CDR3: CASSLGTGWSHPNTGELFF. CDR3 bases: TGTGCCAGCAGCTTGGGGACAGGGTGGTCCCACCCGAACACCGGGGAGCTGTTTTTT.

The V gene is TRBV7-6, the J gene TRBJ2-2, with 10 bases aligning to TRBD2. The CDR3 is made up of 18 amino acids. Germline CDR1 is SGHVS and CDR2 is FNYEAQ. V lost 1 base to trimming and J lost 2 bases; unmatched junction nucleotides: 7. CDR3 nucleotides: TGTGCCAGCAGCTTAGTTCTAGCGGGAGTCGTAAACACCGGGGAGCTGTTTTTT. This encodes CASSLVLAGVVNTGELFF.

The chain links TRBV28 to TRBJ2-7, with 7 positions matching TRBD1. The CDR3 has 15 amino acids. Per germline, CDR1 MDHEN and CDR2 SYDVKM. The V gene end was trimmed by 8 bases and the J gene end by 7 bases; junction bases not matched to a gene: 17. The CDR3 coding sequence is TGTGCCAGCCTCCCCCCGGGACAGCCTCCAGGTGAGCAGTACTTC. It is translated as CASLPPGQPPGEQYF.

There are a few counts of this clone. The rearrangement uses TRBV7-3 and TRBJ2-7, with a weak D call TRBD2 (7 bases). Trimming pared 5 bases from V and 10 bases from J, leaving 18 bases between. The CDR3 is 13 residues long. The germline gives CDR1 SGHTA, CDR2 FQGTGA. CDR3 nucleotides: TGTGCCAGCAGCCCACAAGGGGGGGGCGGTCAGTACTTC. Its protein is CASSPQGGGGQYF.

V usage is TRBV30 and J usage is TRBJ2-3; D is ambiguous. V dropped 1 base and J dropped 4 bases, with 12 bases sitting between them. This CDR3 contains 14 residues. Looked up from germline, CDR1 is GTSNPN and CDR2 is SVGIG (reference sequence). The CDR3 spells CAWSDGRVSDTQYF. As DNA, the CDR3 is TGTGCCTGGAGTGACGGTAGGGTATCAGATACGCAGTATTTT. Supplemented by reference TRBV30 and TRBJ2-3, the full variable domain reads SQTIHQWPATLVQPVGSPLSLECTVEGTSNPNLYWYRQAAGRGLQLLFYSVGIGQISSEVPQNLSASRPQDRQFILSSKKLLLSDSGFYLCAWSDGRVSDTQYFGPGTRLTVL.

The rearrangement links TRBV5-1 to TRBJ1-6, with unresolved D. Trimming left V 0 bases short and J 10 bases short, with 8 bases between. Germline V gene lookup returns CDR1 SGHRS and CDR2 YFSETQ. There are 13 residues in the CDR3. The CDR3 DNA sequence: TGCGCCAGCAGCTTGGTGCCCACCTCACCCCTCCACTTT. Amino acid sequence: CASSLVPTSPLHF.

This chain connects TRBV19 to TRBJ2-5, with TRBD2 matching 13 bases. With 7 bases clipped from V and 4 bases from J, the junction kept 3 bases outside the gene matches. Germline V gene data show CDR1 as LNHDA and CDR2 as SQIVND (reference sequence). The CDR3 sequence is 14 residues long. The CDR3 reads CASTGTSGTETQYF. As DNA, the CDR3 is TGTGCCAGTACCGGGACTAGCGGGACAGAGACCCAGTACTTC. The variable domain in full, with the rest retrieved from reference TRBV19 and TRBJ2-5, is DGGITQSPKYLFRKEGQNVTLSCEQNLNHDAMYWYRQDPGQGLRLIYYSQIVNDFQKGDIAEGYSVSREKKESFPLTVTSAQKNPTAFYLCASTGTSGTETQYFGPGTRLLVL.

The chain combines TRBV7-8 with TRBJ2-5; TRBD1 matches 8 bases. The junction had 8 bases not matched to a gene; V was cut back by 6 bases and J by 5 bases. CDR1 and CDR2 from the germline V gene are SGHVS and FQNEAQ. This CDR3 region has 14 residues. CDR3 sequence reads: CASSYAGGGETQYF. The CDR3 DNA reads as TGTGCCAGCAGTTACGCAGGGGGCGGGGAGACCCAGTACTTC.

The rearrangement joins TRBV5-1 to TRBJ2-2; the match to TRBD1 covers 8 bases. Germline V gives CDR1 SGHRS, CDR2 YFSETQ. V lost 5 bases to trimming and J lost 1 base; unmatched junction nucleotides: 4. CDR3 size: 15 residues. Here the CDR3 reads CASRTGVMNTGELFF. The CDR3 nucleotides read TGCGCCAGCAGGACAGGGGTCATGAACACCGGGGAGCTGTTTTTT.

This clone was seen more than once but under ten times. The V and J genes are TRBV27 and TRBJ2-2; TRBD2 is a possible D gene (5 bases). CDR1 MNHEY and CDR2 SMNVEV come from the germline V gene (reference sequence). The CDR3 extends over 15 amino acids. The ends were cut back, 2 bases at V and 4 bases at J, with 11 bases in the middle. CDR3 nucleotide sequence: TGTGCCAGCAGTTTAGGCAGCGGATTCACCGGGGAGCTGTTTTTT. This codes for CASSLGSGFTGELFF.

The chain joins TRBV11-1 to TRBJ2-1; D gene uncertain. Germline values: CDR1 SGHAT, CDR2 FQDESV (reference sequence). The V end was cut by 1 base, the J end by 0 bases, with 10 bases between. This CDR3 contains 16 residues. CDR3 residues: CASSLGLASSYNEQFF. The CDR3 region has the DNA TGTGCCAGCAGCTTAGGCCTGGCGTCCTCCTACAATGAGCAGTTCTTC.